This paragraph covers one T cell receptor beta chain sequence. This entry is derived from a study of T-cell memory formation after mild COVID-19. The V gene's germline CDR1 is SGHVS and CDR2 FQNEAQ. The CDR3 runs 13 residues. V was trimmed by 5 bases and J by 2 bases, leaving 9 bases between them. TCRdb re-called the 5' RACE reads with MiXCR, one entry per CDR3 protein. Seen here are some 440,000 distinct CDR3 sequences, around a quarter observed once, and the top ten hold approximately 13%. The sample comprised PBMCs or a T cell subset sorted from them (not recorded which). V and J are TRBV7-8 and TRBJ1-2; D not certain. The clonotype was recovered from an adult woman who had mild COVID-19 (a few samples of this study predate the infection). Cell type and time point are not known. The CDR3 DNA is TGTGCCAGCAGCGAGAGTGGAAACTATGGCTACACCTTC. It codes for CASSESGNYGYTF.